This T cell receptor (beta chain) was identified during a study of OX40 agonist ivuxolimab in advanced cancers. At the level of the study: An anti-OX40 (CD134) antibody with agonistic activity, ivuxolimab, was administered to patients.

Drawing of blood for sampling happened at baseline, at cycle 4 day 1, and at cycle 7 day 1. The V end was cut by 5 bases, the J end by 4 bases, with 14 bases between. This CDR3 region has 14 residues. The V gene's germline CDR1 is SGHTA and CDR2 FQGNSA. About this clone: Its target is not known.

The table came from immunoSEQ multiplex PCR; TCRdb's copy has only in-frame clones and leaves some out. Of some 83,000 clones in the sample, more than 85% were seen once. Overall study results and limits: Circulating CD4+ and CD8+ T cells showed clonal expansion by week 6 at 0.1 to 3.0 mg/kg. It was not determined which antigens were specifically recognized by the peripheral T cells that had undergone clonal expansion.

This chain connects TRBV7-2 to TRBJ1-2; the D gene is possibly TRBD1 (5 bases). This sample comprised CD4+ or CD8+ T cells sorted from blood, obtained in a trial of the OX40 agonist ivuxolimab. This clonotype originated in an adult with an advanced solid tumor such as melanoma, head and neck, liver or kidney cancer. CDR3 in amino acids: CASSPRPGSYGYTF. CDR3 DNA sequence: TGTGCCAGCAGCCCCCGGCCAGGGTCCTATGGCTACACCTTC.